This entry lists 3 T cell receptor beta chains sequenced from one sample in a study of blood T cells in healthy people across ages. With a J-beta primer mix and a sample-barcoded 5' primer, a second PCR ran about 7 to 12 cycles. TCRdb passed the 5' RACE reads through MiXCR, listing each CDR3 protein once. The top ten hold approximately 0.75% of the sample, which has around 1,000,000 distinct CDR3 sequences, approximately 25% seen once. The data were also submitted as part of a second study, on T cells of mothers and their children.

Sequenced: blood. The receptors were sampled from a girl aged 2 to 9 in good health.

In this sample, this clonotype turned up a few times. V gene TRBV20-1 combines with J gene TRBJ2-5; D could derive from TRBD1 or TRBD2 (6 bases each). The assigned J gene may be wrong: the sequence end matches TRBJ2-1 better. CDR3 length equals 18 residues. Germline values: CDR1 DFQATT, CDR2 SNEGSKA (reference sequence). The CDR3 DNA follows: TGCAGTGCTAGAGATTGGGACTCGGGGGAAGAAGGGGGCAATGAGCAGTTCTTC. Residues: CSARDWDSGEEGGNEQFF.

This clonotype was seen a handful of times. The genes are TRBV12-3 or TRBV12-4 and TRBJ2-5; 7 nucleotides align to TRBD2. The CDR3 spans 14 residues. V was pared by 5 bases and J by 2 bases, with 5 bases of the junction left unmatched. DNA of the CDR3: TGTGCCAGCAGTCGGGACTACCAACAAGAGACCCAGTACTTC. It specifies CASSRDYQQETQYF.

This clonotype has a handful of counts. V is TRBV6-1 and J is TRBJ1-4; D call uncertain. This CDR3 region has 13 residues. CDR1 and CDR2 (germline): MNHNS, SASEGT. Between the trimmed V and J ends, which lost 4 bases and 5 bases, there was a span of 8 bases. The CDR3 coding sequence is TGTGCCAGCAGTGCGGTGGGGAATGAAAAACTGTTTTTT. Protein: CASSAVGNEKLFF.